The TCR beta chain under discussion was sequenced for a study of T cell responses to AZD1222 COVID-19 vaccine (dated by TCRdb to about 2021). In the study overall: A total of just over 230 trial participants underwent TCR sequencing, of whom 207 received two doses of AZD1222 and some 26 received two doses of the MenACWY control vaccine. Trial participants were enrolled by age into subgroups of 18-55, 56-69 and 70-plus years, and around 150, 28 and 57 TCR-sequenced participants, respectively, were included in these subgroups.

General conclusions and limits of the study: Participants were mostly white British and included more females than males, and it was suggested by the authors that clonal diversity may have been underestimated. Only five or six AZD1222 recipients were SARS-CoV-2 seropositive at baseline, limiting conclusions about previously exposed vaccinees. Vaccine-associated CD4 TCRs spanned the whole spike protein, with dominant responses in regions 160-218 and 743-854. The 56-69-year group was small, and its depth increase did not reach significance, likely because of low power. Because no day 14 peak-response samples were available, repertoires were characterized only after the peak T cell response. Reportedly, almost half of the unique spike-specific TCRs recognized epitopes lying outside the regions that are mutated in the B.1.351 and B.1.1.7 variants. After two AZD1222 doses, both the breadth and the depth of spike-specific TCRs were significantly higher than at day 0 and than in MenACWY recipients.

The CDR3 regions of human TCRbeta chains were subjected to immunosequencing. The paper's processing steps were these. Repertoire TCRs were checked for matches against a reference library of SARS-CoV-2-specific TCRs that had been generated using the MIRA antigen-specificity platform. Breadth was defined as the fraction of unique TCRs that were SARS-CoV-2-associated. Depth was defined as the fraction of total T cells that were SARS-CoV-2-associated. Using the MIRA data, each spike-specific TCR was assigned both to the spike region to which the TCR was reactive and to a CD4 or CD8 class. Log10-transformed breadth and depth values were compared by one-way ANOVA with Sidak's multiple comparisons tests. The source is immuneACCESS, and TCRdb retained only in-frame sequences with V and J called. Part of the clones is not carried over; for the studies checked, unresolved V genes explain less than half of this, and the remainder is unexplained. V, J and clone size are those of that table, while D and trimming were read from the DNA. The sample table shows some 130,000 clones, and roughly 93% are seen once. The ten most abundant clones make up roughly 7.1% of the sample.

This specimen's time point label, per the study, means: about 28 days (+/-7) after the second vaccine dose. Because spike-specific TCR depth and breadth did not differ between the two schedules, AZD1222 recipients who got a second dose at roughly 4 weeks were pooled with those who got a second dose at roughly 12 weeks. The vaccinee samples were drawn from two UK trials, COV001 and COV002, one of which was a single-blind randomized controlled phase 2/3 trial testing AZD1222 (ChAdOx1 nCoV-19) in healthy adults. For TCRbeta chain sequencing, PBMC samples from trial participants were taken at day 0 and at day 28 after the second dose. Comment on this clone: Its recognized antigen is unknown. One base away there is no much larger clone; base qualities are not given.

Trimming removed 6 bases from V and 0 bases from J, leaving 10 bases between the germline ends. The CDR3 runs 14 amino acids, cysteine and phenylalanine included. The CDR3 DNA has 42 bases and is translated from base 1. The germline V gene specifies SGHRS as CDR1 and YFSETQ as CDR2. Sequences were derived from peripheral blood, sampled 28 days after the second AZD1222 dose. The receptor comes from an adult who received the AZD1222 COVID-19 vaccine. This chain is built from TRBV5-1 and TRBJ1-3, with the D gene too uncertain to name. The DNA is TGCGCCAGCAACGACCTGAGCTCTGGAAACACCATATATTTT. Translated, this is CASNDLSSGNTIYF.